This T cell receptor (beta chain) was found in a study of cytomegalovirus exposure and HLA in healthy donors. Sequenced by immunoSEQ multiplex PCR; TCRdb stores in-frame clones only, minus some. This table has some 84,000 clones, around 90% appearing once. The CDR3 contains 15 residues. The germline V gene encodes CDR1 SGHTA and CDR2 FQGTGA. Trimming took 1 base from V and 7 from J, leaving 14 bases between them. The chain recombines TRBV7-3 with TRBJ2-1, with D possibly TRBD1 on 6 matching bases. Sequencing used PBMCs. The sequence was collected from a man aged 30-40 years in good health and CMV-seronegative. CDR3: CASSLRFGGGNEQFF. The CDR3 DNA is TGTGCCAGCAGCTTAAGGTTTGGGGGCGGGAATGAGCAGTTCTTC.